The next 20 T cell receptor beta chains were all read from a single sample in a study of cytomegalovirus exposure and HLA in healthy donors. PCR employed 60 Vbeta and 13 Jbeta primers. Libraries were prepared by immunoSEQ multiplex PCR; TCRdb keeps only in-frame clonotypes and omits some of them. Among around 100,000 clones listed, about 68% were seen once. The sequencing sample was made of PBMCs. These receptors all stem from a man between 25 and 39 years old in good health and CMV-seropositive.

The CDR3 loop is CASSSGWPYYNEQFF. The CDR3 region has the DNA TGTGCCAGCAGCAGCGGCTGGCCCTACTACAATGAGCAGTTCTTC. This chain uses TRBV5-4 with TRBJ2-1; D is possibly TRBD2 (5 bases). V was clipped by 4 bases and J by 3 bases, with 14 bases between them. The CDR3 has 15 amino acids. Per the germline V gene, CDR1 is SGHNT and CDR2 is YYREEE (reference sequence).

The gene calls are TRBV19 and TRBJ1-5, with 7 bases fitting TRBD1. Germline-derived CDR1 and CDR2 are LNHDA and SQIVND (reference sequence). The junction had 5 bases not matched to a gene; V was cut back by 5 bases and J by 1 base. This CDR3 spans 15 amino acids. This CDR3 reads CASSATGVSNQPQHF. Here the CDR3 DNA reads TGTGCCAGTAGTGCAACAGGGGTAAGCAATCAGCCCCAGCATTTT.

The chain has TRBV13 and TRBJ2-1; no clear D. The CDR3 loop spans 12 amino acids. V shed 5 bases and J shed 6 bases, with 8 bases lying between them. Per germline, CDR1 PRHDT and CDR2 FYEKMQ (reference sequence). In nucleotides, the CDR3 is TGTGCCAGCAGCCCCTATACCAATGAGCAGTTCTTC. The encoded protein is CASSPYTNEQFF.

This clone appeared a single time. The chain couples TRBV7-9 to TRBJ2-7; 8 positions agree with TRBD2. Trimming took 4 bases from V and 2 from J; bases not matched to a gene: 7. The CDR3 spans 15 residues. Germline V CDR1 and CDR2: SEHNR, FQNEAQ (reference sequence). The CDR3 DNA reads TGTGCCAGCAGCTCGGGACTAGTGATCGCCTACGAGCAGTACTTC. Translating gives CASSSGLVIAYEQYF.

This clone was seen once. The chain links TRBV5-4 to TRBJ1-2; the match to TRBD1 covers 8 bases. The CDR3 contains 14 residues. Germline assignment: CDR1 SGHNT and CDR2 YYREEE (reference sequence). V was clipped by 0 bases and J by 9 bases; unmatched bases: 7. CDR3 sequence (DNA): TGTGCCAGCAGCTTGGTCAGGGGGCCGGATCGCTACACCTTC. The encoded protein is CASSLVRGPDRYTF.

This clone was detected only once. The rearrangement uses TRBV23-1 and TRBJ2-5; TRBD1 might be the D (7 bases). TRBV23-1 is flagged as an ORF with uncertain function. The CDR3 runs to 13 residues. As DNA, the CDR3 is TGCGCAAGGGGGGCAGGGGGACGGGAGACCCAGTACTTC. As protein: CARGAGGRETQYF.

The CDR3 here is CASSVDRANSPLHF. The CDR3 DNA follows: TGTGCCAGCAGTGTTGACAGAGCAAATTCACCCCTCCACTTT. The rearrangement joins TRBV6-1 to TRBJ1-6; TRBD1 might be the D (5 bases). CDR3 length equals 14 residues. Germline V CDR1 and CDR2: MNHNS, SASEGT. Trimming removed 4 bases from V and 7 bases from J, with 11 bases in between.

This clone was counted a single time. The chain employs TRBV7-6 and TRBJ2-3; 7 bases are shared with TRBD2. Trimming took 3 bases from V and 8 from J; bases not matched to a gene: 11. Germline V gene data show CDR1 as SGHVS and CDR2 as FNYEAQ. This CDR3 spans 15 amino acids. The CDR3 spells CASSFASGLEVTQYF. CDR3 in DNA: TGTGCCAGCAGCTTCGCTAGCGGCTTAGAGGTTACGCAGTATTTT.

This clone was detected only once. The genes are TRBV9 and TRBJ2-3; D is perhaps TRBD2 (7 bases). V dropped 0 bases and J dropped 6 bases, with 11 bases sitting between them. Germline CDR1 and CDR2: SGDLS and YYNGEE. The CDR3 consists of 14 residues. Written as DNA, the CDR3 is TGTGCCAGCAGCGTAGAAGGGGGGGACGATACGCAGTATTTT. It specifies CASSVEGGDDTQYF.

V gene TRBV18 combines with J gene TRBJ1-2; D possibly corresponds to TRBD1 (5 bases). The germline CDR1 and CDR2 sequences are KGHSH and LQKENI. This CDR3 is 15 amino acids long. V shed 3 bases and J shed 2 bases, with 13 bases lying between them. CDR3 bases: TGTGCCAGCTCACCCGCCGGACATTCCAACTATGGCTACACCTTC. Amino acids: CASSPAGHSNYGYTF.

The V gene is TRBV13, the J gene TRBJ2-1, with 10 bases that match TRBD2. Germline-derived CDR1 and CDR2 are PRHDT and FYEKMQ (reference sequence). Trimming removed 6 bases from V and 8 bases from J; junction bases left unmatched: 10. CDR3 size: 15 residues. The CDR3 here is CASRLLAGAGDEQFF. CDR3 nucleotide sequence: TGTGCCAGCAGACTTCTAGCGGGGGCGGGTGATGAGCAGTTCTTC.

The chain uses TRBV7-2 and TRBJ2-5; D gene unclear. In germline, CDR1 is SGHTA, CDR2 FQGNSA. The CDR3 covers 13 residues. V gave up 3 bases and J gave up 0 bases, with 5 bases separating them. The DNA for the CDR3 is TGTGCCAGCAGCTTCGGGTACCAAGAGACCCAGTACTTC. Residues: CASSFGYQETQYF.

The V and J genes are TRBV7-9 and TRBJ2-2; TRBD1 matches 7 bases. Germline CDR1 is SEHNR and CDR2 is FQNEAQ (reference sequence). This CDR3 is 18 amino acids long. After removal of 5 bases from V and 7 bases from J, the junction contained 19 bases not matched to a gene. This chain's CDR3 is CASSKRLTGTVEGGELFF. The CDR3, as DNA: TGTGCCAGCAGCAAGCGGCTGACCGGGACAGTCGAGGGCGGGGAGCTGTTTTTT.

The gene calls are TRBV6-5 and TRBJ1-3; D remains ambiguous. V lost 2 bases and J 8 bases, leaving 7 bases between the germline ends. The CDR3 has 12 residues. Looked up from germline, CDR1 is MNHEY and CDR2 is SVGAGI. The CDR3 loop is CASSYPQYTIYF. The CDR3 DNA follows: TGTGCCAGCAGTTACCCCCAATACACCATATATTTT.

The V and J genes are TRBV5-4 and TRBJ2-7; TRBD1 agrees at 7 bases. The trim removed 4 bases at V and 2 bases at J, leaving 6 bases unmatched. CDR3 length equals 14 residues. Germline V gene data show CDR1 as SGHNT and CDR2 as YYREEE (reference sequence). In DNA form, the CDR3 reads TGTGCCAGCAGCCCCGGGACAGAACCCTACGAGCAGTACTTC. This sequence encodes CASSPGTEPYEQYF.

V is TRBV11-2 and J is TRBJ1-4, with 7 bases lining up with TRBD1. The CDR3 sequence is 13 residues long. The V and J ends lost 4 bases and 6 bases, in that order; junction bases with no gene match: 2. Germline V gives CDR1 SGHAT, CDR2 FQNNGV. This CDR3 is CASSWGTDEKLFF. CDR3 in DNA: TGTGCCAGCAGCTGGGGGACAGATGAAAAACTGTTTTTT.

Many counts were recorded for this clone. V is TRBV7-9 and J is TRBJ2-7; D is uncertain. Germline V gene sequence: CDR1 SEHNR, CDR2 FQNEAQ (reference sequence). The V end lost 5 bases, the J end lost 3 bases, and 11 bases lay between the germline ends. This CDR3 has 13 amino acids. CDR3 coding DNA: TGTGCCAGCAGCCCCTCCTCCTTCTACGAGCAGTACTTC. This gives the protein CASSPSSFYEQYF.

This chain joins TRBV5-5 and TRBJ1-4; the D gene is possibly TRBD1 (5 bases). V was shortened by 4 bases and J by 7 bases, with 14 bases between the two germline ends. CDR1 and CDR2 (germline): SGHKS, YYEKEE (reference sequence). The CDR3 consists of 14 residues. CDR3 residues: CASSLGGVGEKLFF. CDR3 bases: TGTGCCAGCAGCCTGGGGGGGGTTGGTGAAAAACTGTTTTTT.

The rearrangement links TRBV11-2 to TRBJ2-3; 13 nucleotides line up with TRBD2. V was pared by 2 bases and J by 3 bases, with 2 bases of the junction left unmatched. Germline V gene data show CDR1 as SGHAT and CDR2 as FQNNGV. The CDR3 covers 16 residues. CDR3 in DNA: TGTGCCAGCAGCTTATCACTAGCGGGGGGGACAGATACGCAGTATTTT. It is translated as CASSLSLAGGTDTQYF. Based on the CDR3 plus reference TRBV11-2 and TRBJ2-3, the full variable domain is EAGVAQSPRYKIIEKRQSVAFWCNPISGHATLYWYQQILGQGPKLLIQFQNNGVVDDSQLPKDRFSAERLKGVDSTLKIQPAKLEDSAVYLCASSLSLAGGTDTQYFGPGTRLTVL.

The rearrangement joins TRBV7-2 to TRBJ2-3, with a tentative D call TRBD2 (6 bases). The CDR3 is 14 residues long. The V gene lost 3 bases and the J gene lost 0 bases, with 7 bases spanning the gap. Germline V gene sequence: CDR1 SGHTA, CDR2 FQGNSA. CDR3 residues: CASSFAGSTDTQYF. CDR3 coding DNA: TGTGCCAGCAGCTTCGCGGGAAGCACAGATACGCAGTATTTT. Together with reference TRBV7-2 and TRBJ2-3, the CDR3 gives the full variable domain: GAGVSQSPSNKVTEKGKDVELRCDPISGHTALYWYRQSLGQGLEFLIYFQGNSAPDKSGLPSDRFSAERTGGSVSTLTIQRTQQEDSAVYLCASSFAGSTDTQYFGPGTRLTVL.